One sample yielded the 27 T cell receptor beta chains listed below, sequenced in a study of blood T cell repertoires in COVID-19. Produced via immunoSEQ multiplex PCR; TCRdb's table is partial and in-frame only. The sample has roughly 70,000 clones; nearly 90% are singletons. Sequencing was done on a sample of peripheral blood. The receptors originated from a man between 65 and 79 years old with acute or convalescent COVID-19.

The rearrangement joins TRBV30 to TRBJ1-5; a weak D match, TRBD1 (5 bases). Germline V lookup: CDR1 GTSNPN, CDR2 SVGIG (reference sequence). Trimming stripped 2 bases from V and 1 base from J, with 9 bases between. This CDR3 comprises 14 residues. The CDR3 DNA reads TGTGCCTGGAGTCAGGGTAGCAGCAATCAGCCCCAGCATTTT. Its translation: CAWSQGSSNQPQHF.

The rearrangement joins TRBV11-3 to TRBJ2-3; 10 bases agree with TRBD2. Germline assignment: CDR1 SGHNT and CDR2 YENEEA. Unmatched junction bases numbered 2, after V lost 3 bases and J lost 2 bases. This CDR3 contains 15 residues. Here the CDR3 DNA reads TGTGCCAGCAGCTTTAGCGGGGGGAACACAGATACGCAGTATTTT. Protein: CASSFSGGNTDTQYF.

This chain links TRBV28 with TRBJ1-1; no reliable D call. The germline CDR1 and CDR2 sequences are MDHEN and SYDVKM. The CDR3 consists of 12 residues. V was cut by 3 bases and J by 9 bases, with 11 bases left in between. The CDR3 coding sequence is TGTGCCAGCAGTTTCCGGGGAGAGAAAGCTTTCTTT. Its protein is CASSFRGEKAFF.

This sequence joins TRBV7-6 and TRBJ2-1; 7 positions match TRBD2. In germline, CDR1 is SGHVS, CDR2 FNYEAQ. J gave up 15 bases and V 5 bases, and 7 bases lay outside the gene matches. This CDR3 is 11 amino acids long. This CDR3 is CASSARGVRFF. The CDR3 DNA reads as TGTGCCAGCAGCGCCCGGGGGGTCCGGTTCTTC. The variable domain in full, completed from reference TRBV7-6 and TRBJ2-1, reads GAGVSQSPRYKVTKRGQDVALRCDPISGHVSLYWYRQALGQGPEFLTYFNYEAQQDKSGLPNDRFSAERPEGSISTLTIQRTEQRDSAMYRCASSARGVRFFGPGTRLTVL.

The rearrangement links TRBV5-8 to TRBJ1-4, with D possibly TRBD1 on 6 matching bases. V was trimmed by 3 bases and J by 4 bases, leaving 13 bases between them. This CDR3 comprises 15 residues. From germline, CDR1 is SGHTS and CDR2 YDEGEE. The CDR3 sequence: CASSSRTDRNEKLFF. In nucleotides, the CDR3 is TGTGCCAGCAGCTCGCGGACAGACCGTAATGAAAAACTGTTTTTT.

The CDR3 region has the DNA TGTGCCAGCAGTTACTCCGGGACAGCCTACTATGGCTACACCTTC. It yields the protein CASSYSGTAYYGYTF. This chain connects TRBV6-6 to TRBJ1-2, with TRBD1 matching 7 bases. J gave up 3 bases and V 0 bases, and 4 bases lay outside the gene matches. This CDR3 spans 15 amino acids. CDR1 is MNHNY and CDR2 is SVGAGI in the germline V gene (reference sequence).

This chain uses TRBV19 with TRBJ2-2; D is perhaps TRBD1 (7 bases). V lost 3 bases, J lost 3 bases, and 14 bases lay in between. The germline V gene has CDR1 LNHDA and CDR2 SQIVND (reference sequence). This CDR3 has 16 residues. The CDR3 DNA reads TGTGCCAGTAGTATTGCCGCAGGGGGGTACACCGGGGAGCTGTTTTTT. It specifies CASSIAAGGYTGELFF. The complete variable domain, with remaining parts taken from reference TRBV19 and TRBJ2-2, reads DGGITQSPKYLFRKEGQNVTLSCEQNLNHDAMYWYRQDPGQGLRLIYYSQIVNDFQKGDIAEGYSVSREKKESFPLTVTSAQKNPTAFYLCASSIAAGGYTGELFFGEGSRLTVL.

The CDR3 coding sequence is TGCGCCAGCCTCGGGACAGCCACAGATACGCAGTATTTT. It specifies CASLGTATDTQYF. The chain joins TRBV5-1 to TRBJ2-3; 7 nucleotides match TRBD1. The germline gives CDR1 SGHRS, CDR2 YFSETQ. The CDR3 extends over 13 amino acids. V trimming: 7 bases; J trimming: 2 bases; junction bases outside the gene matches: 4.

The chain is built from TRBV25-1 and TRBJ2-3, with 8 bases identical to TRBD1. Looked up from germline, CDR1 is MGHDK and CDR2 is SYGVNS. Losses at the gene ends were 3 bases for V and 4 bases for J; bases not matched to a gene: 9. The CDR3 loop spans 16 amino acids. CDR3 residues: CASSDSFDRGADTQYF. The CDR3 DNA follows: TGTGCCAGCAGTGATTCTTTCGACAGGGGCGCAGATACGCAGTATTTT. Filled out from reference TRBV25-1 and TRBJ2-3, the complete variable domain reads EADIYQTPRYLVIGTGKKITLECSQTMGHDKMYWYQQDPGMELHLIHYSYGVNSTEKGDLSSESTVSRIRTEHFPLTLESARPSHTSQYLCASSDSFDRGADTQYFGPGTRLTVL.

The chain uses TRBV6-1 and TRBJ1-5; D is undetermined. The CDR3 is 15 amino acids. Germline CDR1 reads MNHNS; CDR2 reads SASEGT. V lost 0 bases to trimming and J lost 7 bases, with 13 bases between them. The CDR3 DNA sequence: TGTGCCAGCAGTGAAGCGGGAGGGTCCAGCCAGCCCCAGCATTTT. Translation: CASSEAGGSSQPQHF.

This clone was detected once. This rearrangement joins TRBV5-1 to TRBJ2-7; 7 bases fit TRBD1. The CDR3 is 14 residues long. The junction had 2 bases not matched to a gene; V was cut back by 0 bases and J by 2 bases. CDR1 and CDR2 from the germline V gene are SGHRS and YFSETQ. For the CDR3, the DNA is TGCGCCAGCAGCTTGGACGGGACAGCCTACGAGCAGTACTTC. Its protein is CASSLDGTAYEQYF.

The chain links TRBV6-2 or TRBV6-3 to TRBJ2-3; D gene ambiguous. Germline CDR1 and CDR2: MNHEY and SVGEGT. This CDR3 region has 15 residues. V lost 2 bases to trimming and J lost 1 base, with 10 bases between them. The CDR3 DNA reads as TGTGCCAGCAGTTACCTCGGTCCCCGCACAGATACGCAGTATTTT. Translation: CASSYLGPRTDTQYF.

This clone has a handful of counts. The CDR3 coding sequence is TGTGCCAGCAGCCGGACACCGGTGGTTGCTTTCTTT. Protein: CASSRTPVVAFF. The rearrangement joins TRBV12-3 or TRBV12-4 to TRBJ1-1, with D perhaps TRBD1 (5 bases). CDR3 length: 12 amino acids. Trimming pared 6 bases from V and 11 bases from J, leaving 16 bases between.

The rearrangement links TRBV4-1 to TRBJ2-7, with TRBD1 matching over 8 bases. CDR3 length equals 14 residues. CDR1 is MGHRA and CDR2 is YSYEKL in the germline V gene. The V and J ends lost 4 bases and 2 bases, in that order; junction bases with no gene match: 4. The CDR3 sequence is CASSPMTGAYEQYF. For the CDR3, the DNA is TGCGCCAGCAGCCCCATGACAGGGGCCTACGAGCAGTACTTC.

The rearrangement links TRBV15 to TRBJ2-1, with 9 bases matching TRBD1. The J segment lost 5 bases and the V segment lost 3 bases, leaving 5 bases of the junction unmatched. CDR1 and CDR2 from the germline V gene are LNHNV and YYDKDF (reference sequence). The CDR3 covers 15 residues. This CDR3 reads CATSSGTGSHNEQFF. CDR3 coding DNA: TGTGCCACCAGCAGCGGGACAGGGTCCCACAATGAGCAGTTCTTC.

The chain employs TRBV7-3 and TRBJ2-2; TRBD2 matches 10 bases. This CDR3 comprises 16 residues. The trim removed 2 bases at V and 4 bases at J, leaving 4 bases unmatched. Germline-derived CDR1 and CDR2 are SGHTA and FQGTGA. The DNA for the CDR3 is TGTGCCAGCAGCTTACTTCCTAGCGGGAGCACCGGGGAGCTGTTTTTT. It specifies CASSLLPSGSTGELFF.

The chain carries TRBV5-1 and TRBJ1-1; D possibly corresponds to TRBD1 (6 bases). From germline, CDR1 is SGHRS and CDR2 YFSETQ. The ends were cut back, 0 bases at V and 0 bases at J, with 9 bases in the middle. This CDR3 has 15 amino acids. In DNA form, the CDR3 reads TGCGCCAGCAGCTTGGGACAGGTTTTGAACACTGAAGCTTTCTTT. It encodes CASSLGQVLNTEAFF.

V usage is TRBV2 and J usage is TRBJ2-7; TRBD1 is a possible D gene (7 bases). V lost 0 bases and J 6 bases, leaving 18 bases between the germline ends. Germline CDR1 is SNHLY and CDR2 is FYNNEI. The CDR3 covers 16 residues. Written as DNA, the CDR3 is TGTGCCAGCAGTGAAGCCCGAGCAGGGGGGCGCGGCGAGCAGTACTTC. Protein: CASSEARAGGRGEQYF.

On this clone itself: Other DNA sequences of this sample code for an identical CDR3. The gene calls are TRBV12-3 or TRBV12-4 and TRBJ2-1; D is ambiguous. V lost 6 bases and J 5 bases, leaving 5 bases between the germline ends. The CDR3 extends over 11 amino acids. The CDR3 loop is CASSLNNEQFF. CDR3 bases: TGTGCCAGCAGCCTAAACAATGAGCAGTTCTTC.

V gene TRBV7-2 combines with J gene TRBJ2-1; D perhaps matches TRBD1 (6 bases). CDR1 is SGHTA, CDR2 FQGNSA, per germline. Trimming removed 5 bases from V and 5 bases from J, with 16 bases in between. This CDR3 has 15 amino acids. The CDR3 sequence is CASSPQGQGNNEQFF. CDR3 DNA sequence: TGTGCCAGCAGCCCACAGGGACAAGGGAACAATGAGCAGTTCTTC.

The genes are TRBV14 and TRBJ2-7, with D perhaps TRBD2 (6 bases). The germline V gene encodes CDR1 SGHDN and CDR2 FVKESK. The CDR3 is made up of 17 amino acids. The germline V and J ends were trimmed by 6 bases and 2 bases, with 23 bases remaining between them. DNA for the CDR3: TGTGCCAGCAGTCAAAGCACCTTTCTGGGGGGAACCTACGAGCAGTACTTC. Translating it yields CASSQSTFLGGTYEQYF. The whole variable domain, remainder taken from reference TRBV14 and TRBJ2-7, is EAGVTQFPSHSVIEKGQTVTLRCDPISGHDNLYWYRRVMGKEIKFLLHFVKESKQDESGMPNNRFLAERTGGTYSTLKVQPAELEDSGVYFCASSQSTFLGGTYEQYFGPGTRLTVT.

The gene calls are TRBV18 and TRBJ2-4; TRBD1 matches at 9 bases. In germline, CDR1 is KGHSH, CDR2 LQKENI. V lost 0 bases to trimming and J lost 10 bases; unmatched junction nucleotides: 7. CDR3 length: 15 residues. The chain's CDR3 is CASSPPGDRAVIQYF. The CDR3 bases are TGTGCCAGCTCACCACCGGGGGACAGGGCCGTAATTCAGTACTTC.

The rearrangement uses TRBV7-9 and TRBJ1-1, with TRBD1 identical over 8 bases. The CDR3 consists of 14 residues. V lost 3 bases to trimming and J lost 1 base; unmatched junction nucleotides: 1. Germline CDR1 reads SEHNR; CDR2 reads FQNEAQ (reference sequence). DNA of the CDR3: TGTGCCAGCAGCTTGGACAGGGAGAACACTGAAGCTTTCTTT. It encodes CASSLDRENTEAFF.

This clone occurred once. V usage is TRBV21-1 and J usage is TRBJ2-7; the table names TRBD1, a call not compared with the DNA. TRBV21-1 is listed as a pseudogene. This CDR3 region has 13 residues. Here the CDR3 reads CASSTRTGSEQYF. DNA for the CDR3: TGTGCCAGCAGCACCCGGACAGGGAGCGAGCAGTACTTC.

In DNA form, the CDR3 reads TGTGCCAGCAGCCAATGGATCGACAGGGAAGGTACGGGATACACCATATATTTT. Encoded protein: CASSQWIDREGTGYTIYF. The chain has TRBV16 and TRBJ1-3; TRBD1 matches at 7 bases. With V trimmed by 1 base and J by 8 bases, 17 bases remained unmatched. CDR1 and CDR2 (germline): KGHSY, FQNENV. This CDR3 contains 18 residues.

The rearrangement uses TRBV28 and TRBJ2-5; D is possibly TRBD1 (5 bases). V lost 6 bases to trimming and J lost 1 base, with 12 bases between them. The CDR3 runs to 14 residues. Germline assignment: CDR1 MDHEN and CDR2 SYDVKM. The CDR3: CASSPRVLQETQYF. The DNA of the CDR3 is TGTGCCAGCAGCCCCAGGGTTCTCCAAGAGACCCAGTACTTC.

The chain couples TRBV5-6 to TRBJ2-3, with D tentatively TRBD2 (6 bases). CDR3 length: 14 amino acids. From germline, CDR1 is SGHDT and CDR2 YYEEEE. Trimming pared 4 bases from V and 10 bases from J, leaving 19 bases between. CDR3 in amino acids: CASSPGARERAQYF. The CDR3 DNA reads TGTGCCAGCAGCCCTGGGGCGCGGGAACGGGCGCAGTATTTT.